The 23 T cell receptor beta chains presented below share a single source sample, sequenced in a study of tumor and adjacent non-tumor tissue in lung cancer (dated by TCRdb to between 2018 and 2020). Bulk unsorted tissue served as the source for RNA extraction, and RNA quality was assessed using a NanoDrop ND-1000 and an Agilent 2100. Normal lung samples were distant non-tumor tissue taken more than 3 cm from the tumor edge. The library was obtained by multiplex PCR. Sequencing took place on an Illumina HiSeq 2500. Following protocols modified from ARM-PCR, the researchers constructed TCRbeta libraries through three rounds of nested PCR with primers (Table S4). TCRdb passed the public sequencing reads through fastp at Q25 and MiXCR, retaining productive beta sequences. Every CDR3 protein is listed once, alongside the most common genes and DNA of its rows. A total of about 48,000 distinct CDR3 sequences appear in this sample, roughly 60% of them only once. Over 25% of the sample is in the top ten clones.

Source material: distant non-tumor lung tissue. Every receptor here comes from a woman in her 70s with non-small cell lung cancer.

This clonotype has just one count. The chain employs TRBV29-1 and TRBJ2-1, with 13 bases lining up with TRBD2. The germline V gene has CDR1 SQVTM and CDR2 ANQGSEA. This CDR3 has 14 residues. The trim removed 6 bases at V and 9 bases at J, leaving 8 bases unmatched. Written as DNA, the CDR3 is TGCAGCGTCTACAGGACTAGCGGGGGCAGTGAGCAGTTCTTC. Translated, it gives CSVYRTSGGSEQFF.

Concerning this clonotype itself: This may be a read error, as it is one base from a much larger clone. Because the CDR3 is missing its conserved closing phenylalanine or tryptophan, this is likely a read error. This chain joins TRBV13 and TRBJ2-7; D gene unclear. Germline values: CDR1 PRHDT, CDR2 FYEKMQ (reference sequence). This CDR3 contains 12 residues. V was pared by 5 bases and J by 7 bases, with 12 bases between. CDR3 protein: CASSEGPREQYI. The CDR3 DNA is TGTGCCAGCAGCGAAGGCCCCCGGGAGCAGTACATC.

To note about this clonotype: An end of the junction differs from the germline gene, which may be a read error. The V and J genes are TRBV29-1 and TRBJ1-3, with D uncertain. Germline V CDR1 and CDR2: SQVTM, ANQGSEA. The CDR3 totals 12 residues. The CDR3: CGVKDSVNTIYF. DNA of the CDR3: TGCGGCGTTAAAGACTCTGTAAACACCATATATTTT.

Concerning this clonotype itself: At one boundary the junction diverges from the germline segment, which might be a read error. V usage is TRBV6-5 and J usage is TRBJ2-7; perhaps TRBD2 as D (6 bases). CDR1 is MNHEY, CDR2 SVGAGI, per germline. The CDR3 runs to 14 residues. The CDR3 sequence is CASSYRETNYEQYF. The CDR3 nucleotides read TGTGCTAGCAGTTACCGGGAGACCAACTACGAGCAGTACTTC.

V and J are TRBV6-1 and TRBJ1-5, with 8 bases identical to TRBD1. CDR3 length equals 16 residues. The germline CDR1 and CDR2 sequences are MNHNS and SASEGT. CDR3 sequence (DNA): TGTAGCAGCAGTGAAGCGGACAGGGTAGAAGTTCAGCCCCAGCATTTT. Amino acids: CSSSEADRVEVQPQHF.

To note about this clonotype: Likely a read error: the CDR3 ends without its conserved phenylalanine or tryptophan. This chain joins TRBV7-2 and TRBJ1-6, with 7 nucleotides matching TRBD1. V lost 5 bases to trimming and J lost 9 bases; unmatched junction nucleotides: 10. Germline loops: CDR1 SGHTA, CDR2 FQGNSA. There are 15 residues in the CDR3. CDR3 nucleotide sequence: TGTGCCAGCAGCCCCCAGACAGGGTTAGGTTCACCCCTCCACATT. Its translation is CASSPQTGLGSPLHI.

In DNA form, the CDR3 reads TGTGCCTGGAGTGTACAACTAGCGGGACGGAATACGCAGTATTTT. It is translated as CAWSVQLAGRNTQYF. The rearrangement uses TRBV30 and TRBJ2-3; 10 bases align to TRBD2. CDR1 is GTSNPN, CDR2 SVGIG, per germline (reference sequence). This CDR3 region has 15 residues. The ends lost 0 bases at V and 7 bases at J; junction bases unmatched: 7.

On this clonotype itself: Compared with germline, one end of the junction differs, possibly owing to a read error. The gene calls are TRBV11-1 and TRBJ2-1; TRBD2 agrees at 7 bases. CDR1 is SGHAT, CDR2 FQDESV, per germline (reference sequence). The CDR3 is 17 amino acids. CDR3 sequence (DNA): TGTGCCAGTAGCTCCCACTTATCGGGAGGTTCATACAATGAGCAGTTCTTC. Its protein is CASSSHLSGGSYNEQFF.

This chain connects TRBV6-5 to TRBJ2-7; 9 bases line up with TRBD2. The CDR3 is 16 residues long. V lost 7 bases to trimming and J lost 1 base; unmatched junction nucleotides: 11. Germline V gives CDR1 MNHEY, CDR2 SVGAGI. CDR3: CASICSSSGISYEQYF. As DNA, the CDR3 is TGTGCCAGCATTTGCTCTTCTAGCGGGATTTCCTACGAGCAGTACTTC.

CDR3 sequence (DNA): TGCGCCAGCAGCAATCCGGGACAGGGGAGAACAGAAGCTTTCTTT. It encodes CASSNPGQGRTEAFF. The chain has TRBV5-1 and TRBJ1-1; 10 bases are shared with TRBD1. The CDR3 runs 15 residues. In germline, CDR1 is SGHRS, CDR2 YFSETQ. V dropped 4 bases and J dropped 8; count of bases not matched to a gene: 11. Based on the CDR3 plus reference TRBV5-1 and TRBJ1-1, the full variable domain is KAGVTQTPRYLIKTRGQQVTLSCSPISGHRSVSWYQQTPGQGLQFLFEYFSETQRNKGNFPGRFSGRQFSNSRSEMNVSTLELGDSALYLCASSNPGQGRTEAFFGQGTRLTVV.

The table lists this clonotype with a few counts. One end of the junction does not line up with germline, which may come from a read error. J is TRBJ2-7 and V is TRBV28; D ambiguous. From germline, CDR1 is MDHEN and CDR2 SYDVKM. The CDR3 totals 13 residues. The CDR3 coding sequence is TGTGCCAGCAGTTTATTGAGTGACGGAACCTCGGACTTC. Translation gives CASSLLSDGTSDF.

As to this clonotype: The junction departs from germline at one end; a sequencing error may be responsible. This chain uses TRBV6-1 with TRBJ2-7; 9 bases align to TRBD2. Germline V gene sequence: CDR1 MNHNS, CDR2 SASEGT. The CDR3 length is 13 residues. CDR3 amino acids: CACLAGVTHEQNF. The CDR3 region has the DNA TGTGCCTGCTTAGCGGGAGTCACCCACGAGCAGAACTTC.

In its sample, this clonotype was seen a few times. A much larger clone differs by one base, so this may be a read error. The final CDR3 position lacks the conserved phenylalanine or tryptophan, pointing to a likely read error. The chain combines TRBV4-1 with TRBJ2-1; unclear D gene. The CDR3 is 15 residues long. Per germline, CDR1 MGHRA and CDR2 YSYEKL. Deletions cut 6 bases from V and 3 bases from J, with 15 bases between. CDR3 residues: CASSPTAGGYNEQFS. The CDR3 DNA reads TGCGCCAGCAGTCCGACCGCCGGTGGCTACAATGAGCAGTTCTCC.

This clonotype was seen ten or more times. The V call is TRBV12-3 or TRBV12-4, the J call TRBJ1-2; tentative D call: TRBD1 (6 bases). V was trimmed by 8 bases and J by 3 bases, leaving 19 bases between them. The CDR3 extends over 15 amino acids. The CDR3 DNA is TGTGCCAGCCAGAAACAGGGTCTTAGTTACTATGGCTACACCTTC. Translation gives CASQKQGLSYYGYTF.

About this clonotype: An end of the junction differs from the germline gene, which may be a read error. The CDR3 region is CSVGTVFRNTEAFF. The CDR3 DNA reads TGTAGCGTTGGAACGGTGTTCAGGAACACTGAAGCTTTCTTT. The chain carries TRBV29-1 and TRBJ1-1; no clear D. Germline V gene sequence: CDR1 SQVTM, CDR2 ANQGSEA. The length of the CDR3 is 14 residues.

There are many counts of this clonotype. V and J are TRBV4-2 and TRBJ1-2; 10 nucleotides agree with TRBD1. CDR1 is LGHNA and CDR2 is YNFKEQ in the germline V gene. There are 16 residues in the CDR3. Germline trimming cut 4 bases from V and 2 bases from J; bases unmatched to any gene: 7. CDR3: CASSLDRGRVNYGYTF. As DNA, the CDR3 is TGTGCCAGCAGCCTAGACAGGGGGCGTGTGAACTATGGCTACACCTTC.

Worth noting for this clonotype: This CDR3 is missing its conserved last phenylalanine or tryptophan, likely due to a read error. The chain is built from TRBV6-2 or TRBV6-3 and TRBJ1-1, with D perhaps TRBD1 (5 bases). The V end lost 2 bases, the J end lost 2 bases, and 12 bases lay between the germline ends. The CDR3 is 15 residues long. Per the germline V gene, CDR1 is MNHEY and CDR2 is SVGEGT. In nucleotides, the CDR3 is TGTGCCAGCAGTTACGAGGCAGGGAGTAACACTGAAGCTTTCGTT. It yields the protein CASSYEAGSNTEAFV.

Regarding this clonotype: A much more abundant neighbour one base away suggests this may be a read error. The rearrangement joins TRBV5-1 to TRBJ2-3; D is unresolved. CDR1 SGHRS and CDR2 YFSETQ come from the germline V gene. This CDR3 has 13 residues. CDR3 DNA: TGCGCCAGCAACTTGGGATCCTCAGATACGCAGTATTTT. Translating it yields CASNLGSSDTQYF.

This clonotype was seen many times. This chain joins TRBV28 and TRBJ2-1, with TRBD2 matching 10 bases. The CDR3 spans 12 residues. V lost 11 bases to trimming and J lost 6 bases; unmatched junction nucleotides: 4. Germline V gene data show CDR1 as MDHEN and CDR2 as SYDVKM. The CDR3 bases are TGTGCCGAGCGGGAGGGCCGCAATGAGCAGTTCTTC. Protein product: CAEREGRNEQFF.

This clonotype was counted ten times or more. The chain employs TRBV12-3 or TRBV12-4 and TRBJ2-1, with TRBD2 matching 12 bases. V lost 6 bases, J lost 3 bases, and 3 bases stayed unmatched. The length of the CDR3 is 15 residues. The CDR3 sequence: CASSPTSGGYNEQFF. The CDR3 nucleotides read TGTGCCAGCAGCCCGACTAGCGGGGGCTACAATGAGCAGTTCTTC.

Concerning this clonotype itself: A much larger clone lies one base from this, so it may be a read error. This chain joins TRBV28 and TRBJ2-3, with TRBD2 matching over 7 bases. The CDR3 contains 17 residues. CDR1 is MDHEN, CDR2 SYDVKM, per germline. In DNA form, the CDR3 reads TGTGCCGGCAGAGACCTTCCCCGGGACTATAAGACAGATACGCAGTATTTT. This translates into CAGRDLPRDYKTDTQYF.

The chain links TRBV20-1 to TRBJ1-2; no reliable D call. Germline V gene sequence: CDR1 DFQATT, CDR2 SNEGSKA (reference sequence). Trimming left V 5 bases short and J 4 bases short, with 20 bases between. CDR3 length: 15 residues. CDR3: CSASKPGKPSYGYTF. DNA of the CDR3: TGCAGTGCTTCAAAGCCCGGGAAACCTAGCTATGGCTACACCTTC.

The genes are TRBV7-9 and TRBJ1-1, with D maybe TRBD1 (6 bases). V lost 10 bases, J lost 4 bases, and 19 bases lay in between. The CDR3 sequence is 14 residues long. Per germline, CDR1 SEHNR and CDR2 FQNEAQ (reference sequence). Here the CDR3 DNA reads TGTGCCAACAACCTAGCAGGGGTAATCACTGAAGCTTTCTTT. Translated: CANNLAGVITEAFF.